This TCR beta chain was observed in a study of regulatory T cells in long-lasting Graves disease. Points from the study as a whole: Under persistent disease, TRBV28, TRBJ1-2 and TRBJ2-5 were used preferentially.

Per the germline V gene, CDR1 is MNHNS and CDR2 is SASEGT. The CDR3 loop spans 15 amino acids. The germline V and J ends were trimmed by 4 bases and 3 bases, with 14 bases remaining between them. Investigators prepared the TCR beta libraries by applying iRepertoire HTBI primers and Arm-PCR of CDR3 regions. TCRdb reanalysed the multiplex PCR reads using MiXCR and keeps one entry per CDR3 protein. The profile shows around 450,000 distinct CDR3 sequences, about 16% of them singletons. This clonotype was picked up many times. As yet, its antigen is unknown. Time point meaning: newly diagnosed GD, antithyroid drugs for less than 3 months. Preparation of the TCR library used RNA extracted from PBMCs. These data were likewise used in another study, on T cells in Graves' hyperthyroidism and ophthalmopathy. This second study notes: Patients aged 18 to 65 had newly diagnosed hyperthyroidism that had lasted under 2 months.

The starting material was peripheral blood mononuclear cells (PBMCs), obtained at new diagnosis, from a patient treated with antithyroid drugs. This clonotype was obtained from a man aged 35-49 years with Graves disease. The chain uses TRBV6-1 and TRBJ2-3, with D unclear. CDR3 region: CASSVRPRGTDTQYF. CDR3 bases: TGTGCCAGCAGTGTGCGCCCAAGAGGAACAGATACGCAGTATTTT.